This section outlines one T cell receptor (beta chain) sequence together with its context. Antigen specificity is unknown. This specimen comes from a study of cytomegalovirus exposure and HLA in healthy donors. Study-wide background: Clustering assigned over 70% of the approximately 400 genotyped donors to the Caucasian-associated ancestry cluster.

With 60 Vbeta and 13 Jbeta primers, the PCR was carried out. Profiled with immunoSEQ multiplex PCR; TCRdb holds only in-frame clones, not every one. The ten most abundant clones cover about 2.1% of a sample with under 70,000 clones. V gave up 1 base and J gave up 5 bases, with 15 bases separating them. CDR1 SGHRS and CDR2 YFSETQ come from the germline V gene. The CDR3 contains 15 residues. Regarding the study as a whole: The records held CMV serostatus as the only immune exposure information. Sequencing had likely introduced a cluster of highly shared sequence variants as an artifact.

V gene TRBV5-1 combines with J gene TRBJ2-5; possibly TRBD1 for D (5 bases). This sequence originates from a woman aged 18-30 years in good health and CMV-seronegative. Sequencing input: PBMCs. CDR3 protein: CASSLNVGAAETQYF. In DNA form, the CDR3 reads TGCGCCAGCAGCTTGAACGTTGGGGCTGCCGAGACCCAGTACTTC.